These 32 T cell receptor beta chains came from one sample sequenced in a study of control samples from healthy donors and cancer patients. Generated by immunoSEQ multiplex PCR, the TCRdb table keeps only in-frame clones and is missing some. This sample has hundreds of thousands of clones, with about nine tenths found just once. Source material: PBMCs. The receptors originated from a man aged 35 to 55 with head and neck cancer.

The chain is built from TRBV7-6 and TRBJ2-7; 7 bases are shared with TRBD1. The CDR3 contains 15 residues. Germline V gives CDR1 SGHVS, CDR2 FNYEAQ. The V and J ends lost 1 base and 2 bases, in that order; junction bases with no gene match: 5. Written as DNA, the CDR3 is TGTGCCAGCAGCTTAGTACAGGGGCCAACCTACGAGCAGTACTTC. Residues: CASSLVQGPTYEQYF.

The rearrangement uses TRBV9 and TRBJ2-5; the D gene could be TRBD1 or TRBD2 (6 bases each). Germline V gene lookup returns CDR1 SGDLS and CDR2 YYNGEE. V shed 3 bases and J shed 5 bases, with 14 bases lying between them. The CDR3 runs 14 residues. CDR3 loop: CASSAGGGLETQYF. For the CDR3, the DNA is TGTGCCAGCAGCGCTGGTGGGGGGCTCGAGACCCAGTACTTC.

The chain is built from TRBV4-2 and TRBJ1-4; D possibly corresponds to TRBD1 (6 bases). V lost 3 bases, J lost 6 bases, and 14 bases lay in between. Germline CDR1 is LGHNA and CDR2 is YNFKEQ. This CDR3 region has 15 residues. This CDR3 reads CASSHLQGVDEKLFF. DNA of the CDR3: TGTGCCAGCAGCCACTTACAGGGAGTTGATGAAAAACTGTTTTTT.

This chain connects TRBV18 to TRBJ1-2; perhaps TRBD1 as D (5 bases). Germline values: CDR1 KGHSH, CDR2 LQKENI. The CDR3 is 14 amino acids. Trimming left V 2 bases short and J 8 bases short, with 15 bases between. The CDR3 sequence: CASSPEWGWYGYTF. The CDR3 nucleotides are TGTGCCAGCTCACCAGAATGGGGGTGGTACGGCTACACCTTC.

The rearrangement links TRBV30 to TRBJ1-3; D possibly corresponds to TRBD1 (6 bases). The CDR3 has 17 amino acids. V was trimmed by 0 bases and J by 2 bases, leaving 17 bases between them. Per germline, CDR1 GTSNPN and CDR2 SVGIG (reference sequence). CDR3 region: CAWSVVKARGPGNTIYF. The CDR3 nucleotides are TGTGCCTGGAGTGTAGTGAAGGCCAGGGGTCCTGGAAACACCATATATTTT.

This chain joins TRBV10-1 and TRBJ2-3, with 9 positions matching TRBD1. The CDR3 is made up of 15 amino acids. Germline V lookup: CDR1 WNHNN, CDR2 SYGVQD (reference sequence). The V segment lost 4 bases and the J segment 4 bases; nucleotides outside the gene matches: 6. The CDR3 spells CASSARTGAPDTQYF. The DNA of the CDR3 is TGCGCCAGCAGTGCCCGGACAGGGGCACCAGATACGCAGTATTTT.

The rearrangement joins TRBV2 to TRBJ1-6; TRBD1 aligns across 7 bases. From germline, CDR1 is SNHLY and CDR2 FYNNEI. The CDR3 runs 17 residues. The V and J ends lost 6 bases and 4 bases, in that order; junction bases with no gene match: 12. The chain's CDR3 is CASSSLTGTIYNSPLHF. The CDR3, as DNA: TGTGCCAGCAGCTCATTGACAGGGACTATTTATAATTCACCCCTCCACTTT.

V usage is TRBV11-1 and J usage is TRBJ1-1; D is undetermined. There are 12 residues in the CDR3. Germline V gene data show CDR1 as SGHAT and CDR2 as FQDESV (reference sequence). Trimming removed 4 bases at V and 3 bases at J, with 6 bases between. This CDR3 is CASSYSDTEAFF. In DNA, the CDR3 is TGTGCCAGCAGCTACTCGGACACTGAAGCTTTCTTT.

CDR3 in amino acids: CAISDSRGTDTQYF. The CDR3, as DNA: TGTGCCATCAGTGACTCTAGGGGCACAGATACGCAGTATTTT. The chain uses TRBV10-3 and TRBJ2-3; the D is unclear. With 3 bases removed from V and 1 base from J, the gap between germline ends came to 8 bases. This CDR3 comprises 14 residues. Looked up from germline, CDR1 is ENHRY and CDR2 is SYGVKD.

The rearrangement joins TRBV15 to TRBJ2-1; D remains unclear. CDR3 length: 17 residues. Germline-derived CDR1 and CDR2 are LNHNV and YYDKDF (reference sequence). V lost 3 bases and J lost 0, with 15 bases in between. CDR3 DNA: TGTGCCACCAGCAGTCCCGACGCGTCCATCTCCTACAATGAGCAGTTCTTC. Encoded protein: CATSSPDASISYNEQFF.

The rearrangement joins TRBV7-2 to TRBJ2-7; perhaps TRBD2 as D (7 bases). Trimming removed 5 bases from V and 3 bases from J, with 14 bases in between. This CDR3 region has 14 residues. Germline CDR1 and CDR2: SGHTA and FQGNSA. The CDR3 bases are TGTGCCAGCAGCATGGGGGGGGGCAGCTACGAGCAGTACTTC. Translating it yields CASSMGGGSYEQYF. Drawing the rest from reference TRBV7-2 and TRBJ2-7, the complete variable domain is GAGVSQSPSNKVTEKGKDVELRCDPISGHTALYWYRQSLGQGLEFLIYFQGNSAPDKSGLPSDRFSAERTGGSVSTLTIQRTQQEDSAVYLCASSMGGGSYEQYFGPGTRLTVT.

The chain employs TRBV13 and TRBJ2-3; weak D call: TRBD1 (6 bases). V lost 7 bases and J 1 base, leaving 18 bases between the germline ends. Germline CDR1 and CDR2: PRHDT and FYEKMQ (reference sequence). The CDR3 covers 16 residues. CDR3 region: CASNPRGSRGTDTQYF. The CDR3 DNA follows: TGTGCCAGCAACCCGAGGGGGAGTCGAGGCACAGATACGCAGTATTTT.

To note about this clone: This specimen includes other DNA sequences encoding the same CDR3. CDR3 region: CASSLPGGNTGELFF. CDR3 coding DNA: TGCGCCAGCAGCTTGCCAGGGGGGAACACCGGGGAGCTGTTTTTT. This sequence joins TRBV5-1 and TRBJ2-2; TRBD1 matches 7 bases. Losses at the gene ends were 1 base for V and 1 base for J; bases not matched to a gene: 1. CDR3 size: 15 residues. The V gene's germline CDR1 is SGHRS and CDR2 YFSETQ.

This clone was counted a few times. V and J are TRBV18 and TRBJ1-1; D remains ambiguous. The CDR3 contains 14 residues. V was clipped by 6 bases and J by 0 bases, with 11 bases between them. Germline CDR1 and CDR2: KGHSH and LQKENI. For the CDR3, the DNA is TGTGCCAGCTCCGACACGGGATTGAACACTGAAGCTTTCTTT. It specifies CASSDTGLNTEAFF.

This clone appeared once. The DNA of the CDR3 is TGTGCCTGGAGTGGGTCAGGGGTCGGTCAGCCCCAGCATTTT. It translates to CAWSGSGVGQPQHF. The J gene is TRBJ1-5, the V gene TRBV30; a possible D gene is TRBD1 (6 bases). Germline loops: CDR1 GTSNPN, CDR2 SVGIG (reference sequence). Trimming stripped 1 base from V and 6 bases from J, with 13 bases between. The CDR3 consists of 14 residues.

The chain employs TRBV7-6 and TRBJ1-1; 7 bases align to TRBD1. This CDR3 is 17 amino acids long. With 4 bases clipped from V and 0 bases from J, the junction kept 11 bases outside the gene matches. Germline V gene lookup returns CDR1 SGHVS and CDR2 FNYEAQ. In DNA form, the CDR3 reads TGTGCCAGCAGCTCCTCCCCTGGGACAGTGATGAACACTGAAGCTTTCTTT. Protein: CASSSSPGTVMNTEAFF. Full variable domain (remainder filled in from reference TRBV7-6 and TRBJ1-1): GAGVSQSPRYKVTKRGQDVALRCDPISGHVSLYWYRQALGQGPEFLTYFNYEAQQDKSGLPNDRFSAERPEGSISTLTIQRTEQRDSAMYRCASSSSPGTVMNTEAFFGQGTRLTVV.

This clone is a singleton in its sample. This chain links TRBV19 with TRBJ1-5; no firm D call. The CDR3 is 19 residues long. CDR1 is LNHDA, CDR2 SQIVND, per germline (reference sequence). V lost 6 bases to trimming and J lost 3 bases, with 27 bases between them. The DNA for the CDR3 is TGTGCCAGTAGCCCCACGGGTTCGGGCGCCATGGGTTCCAATCAGCCCCAGCATTTT. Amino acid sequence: CASSPTGSGAMGSNQPQHF.

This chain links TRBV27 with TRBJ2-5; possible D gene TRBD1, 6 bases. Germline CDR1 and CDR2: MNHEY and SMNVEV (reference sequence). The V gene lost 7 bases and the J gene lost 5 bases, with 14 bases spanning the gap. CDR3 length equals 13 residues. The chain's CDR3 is CASTTGSRETQYF. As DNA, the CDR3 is TGTGCCAGCACTACAGGGTCGAGGGAGACCCAGTACTTC.

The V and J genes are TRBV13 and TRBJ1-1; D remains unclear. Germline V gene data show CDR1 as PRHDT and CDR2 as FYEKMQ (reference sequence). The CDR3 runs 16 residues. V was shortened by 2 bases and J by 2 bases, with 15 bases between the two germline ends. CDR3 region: CASSLFGLNINTEAFF. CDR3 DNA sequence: TGTGCCAGCAGCTTATTCGGACTTAATATAAACACTGAAGCTTTCTTT.

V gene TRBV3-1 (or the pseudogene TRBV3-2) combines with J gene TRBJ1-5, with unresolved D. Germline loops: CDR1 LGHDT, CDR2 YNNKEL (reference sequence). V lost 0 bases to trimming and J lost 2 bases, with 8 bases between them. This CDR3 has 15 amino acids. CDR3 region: CASSQDPTGNQPQHF. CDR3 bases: TGTGCCAGCAGCCAAGATCCAACAGGCAATCAGCCCCAGCATTTT.

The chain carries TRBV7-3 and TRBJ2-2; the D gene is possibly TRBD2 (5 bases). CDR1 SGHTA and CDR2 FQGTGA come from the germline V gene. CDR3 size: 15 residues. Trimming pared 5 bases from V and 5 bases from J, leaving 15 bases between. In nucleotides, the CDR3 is TGTGCCAGCAGCATGGAGGCGGCTCCAACCGGGGAGCTGTTTTTT. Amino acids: CASSMEAAPTGELFF. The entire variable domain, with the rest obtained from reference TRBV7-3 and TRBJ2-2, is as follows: GAGVSQTPSNKVTEKGKYVELRCDPISGHTALYWYRQSLGQGPEFLIYFQGTGAADDSGLPNDRFFAVRPEGSVSTLKIQRTERGDSAVYLCASSMEAAPTGELFFGEGSRLTVL.

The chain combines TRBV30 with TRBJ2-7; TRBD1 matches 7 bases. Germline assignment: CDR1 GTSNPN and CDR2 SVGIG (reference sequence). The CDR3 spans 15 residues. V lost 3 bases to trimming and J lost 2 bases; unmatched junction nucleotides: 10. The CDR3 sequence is CAWRLDRVPTYEQYF. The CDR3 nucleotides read TGTGCCTGGAGATTAGACAGGGTCCCAACCTACGAGCAGTACTTC.

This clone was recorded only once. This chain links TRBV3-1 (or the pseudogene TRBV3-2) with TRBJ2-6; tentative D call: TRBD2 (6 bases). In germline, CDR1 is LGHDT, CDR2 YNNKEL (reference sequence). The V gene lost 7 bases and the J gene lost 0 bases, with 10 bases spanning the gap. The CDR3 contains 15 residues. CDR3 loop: CASTYGSSGANVLTF. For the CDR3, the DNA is TGTGCCAGCACTTACGGGAGCTCTGGGGCCAACGTCCTGACTTTC.

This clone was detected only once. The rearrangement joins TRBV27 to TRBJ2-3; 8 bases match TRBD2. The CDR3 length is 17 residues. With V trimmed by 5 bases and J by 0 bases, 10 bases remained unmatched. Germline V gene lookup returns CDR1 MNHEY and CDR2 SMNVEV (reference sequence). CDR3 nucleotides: TGTGCCAGCAGTCCCCTACTAGCGGTACCTAGCACAGATACGCAGTATTTT. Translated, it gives CASSPLLAVPSTDTQYF.

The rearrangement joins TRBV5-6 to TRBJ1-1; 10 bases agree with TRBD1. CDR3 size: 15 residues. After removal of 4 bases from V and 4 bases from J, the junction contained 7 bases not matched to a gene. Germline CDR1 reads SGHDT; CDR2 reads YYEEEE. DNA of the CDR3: TGTGCCAGCAGCCATCCGACAGGGGGCTTCACTGAAGCTTTCTTT. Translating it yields CASSHPTGGFTEAFF.

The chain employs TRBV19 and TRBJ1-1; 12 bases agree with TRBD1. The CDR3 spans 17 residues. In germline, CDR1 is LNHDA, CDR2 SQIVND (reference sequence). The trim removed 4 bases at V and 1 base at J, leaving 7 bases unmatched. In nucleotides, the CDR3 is TGTGCCAGTAGTACCCTCCCGGGACAGGGGGCGAACACTGAAGCTTTCTTT. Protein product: CASSTLPGQGANTEAFF.

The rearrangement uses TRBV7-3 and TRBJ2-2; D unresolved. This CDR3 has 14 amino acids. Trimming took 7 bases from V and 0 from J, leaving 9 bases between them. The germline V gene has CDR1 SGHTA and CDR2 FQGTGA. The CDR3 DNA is TGTGCCAGCACCCCGGTCTCGAACACCGGGGAGCTGTTTTTT. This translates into CASTPVSNTGELFF.

CDR3 sequence reads: CASSFWTGDFGNQPQHF. The CDR3 DNA follows: TGTGCCAGCAGCTTTTGGACAGGGGATTTTGGGAATCAGCCCCAGCATTTT. V is TRBV7-3 and J is TRBJ1-5; 9 nucleotides match TRBD1. This CDR3 spans 17 amino acids. J lost 4 bases, V lost 3 bases, and 10 bases had no gene match. Germline V gene lookup returns CDR1 SGHTA and CDR2 FQGTGA.

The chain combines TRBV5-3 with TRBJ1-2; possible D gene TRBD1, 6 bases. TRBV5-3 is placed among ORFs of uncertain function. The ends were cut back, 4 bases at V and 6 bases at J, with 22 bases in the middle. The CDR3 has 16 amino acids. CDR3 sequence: CARSREVRRGPNGYTF. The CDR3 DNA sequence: TGTGCCAGAAGCCGGGAGGTCCGCCGGGGGCCTAATGGCTACACCTTC.

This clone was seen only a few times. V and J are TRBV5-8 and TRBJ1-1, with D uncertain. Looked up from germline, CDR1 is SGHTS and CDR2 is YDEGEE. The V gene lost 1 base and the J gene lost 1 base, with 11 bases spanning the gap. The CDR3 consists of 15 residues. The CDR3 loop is CASSLLNLANTEAFF. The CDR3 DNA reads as TGTGCCAGCAGCTTGCTTAATCTGGCGAACACTGAAGCTTTCTTT.

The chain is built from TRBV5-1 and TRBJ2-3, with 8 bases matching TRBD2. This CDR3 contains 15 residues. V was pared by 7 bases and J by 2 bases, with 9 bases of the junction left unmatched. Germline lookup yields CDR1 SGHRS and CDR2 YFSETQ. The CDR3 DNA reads TGCGCCAGCGGTGCTAGCGGGTCTGACACAGATACGCAGTATTTT. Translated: CASGASGSDTDTQYF.

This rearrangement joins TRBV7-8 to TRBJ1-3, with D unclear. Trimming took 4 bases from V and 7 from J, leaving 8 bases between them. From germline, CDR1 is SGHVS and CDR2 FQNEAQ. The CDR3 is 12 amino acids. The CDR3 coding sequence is TGTGCCAGCAGCTGGAAGGCGAACACCATATATTTT. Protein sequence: CASSWKANTIYF.